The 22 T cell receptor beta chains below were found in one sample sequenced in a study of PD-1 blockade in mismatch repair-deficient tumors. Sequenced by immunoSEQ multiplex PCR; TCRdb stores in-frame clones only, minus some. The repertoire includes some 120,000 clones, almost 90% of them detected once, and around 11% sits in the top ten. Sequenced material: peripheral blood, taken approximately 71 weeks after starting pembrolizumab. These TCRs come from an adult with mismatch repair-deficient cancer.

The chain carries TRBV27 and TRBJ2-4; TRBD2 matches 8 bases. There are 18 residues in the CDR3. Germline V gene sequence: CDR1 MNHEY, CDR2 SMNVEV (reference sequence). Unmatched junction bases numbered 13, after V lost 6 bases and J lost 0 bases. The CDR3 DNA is TGTGCCAGCAGCTCGTCTCAGAGCGGGAGCGAAGCCAAAAACATTCAGTACTTC. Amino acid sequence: CASSSSQSGSEAKNIQYF.

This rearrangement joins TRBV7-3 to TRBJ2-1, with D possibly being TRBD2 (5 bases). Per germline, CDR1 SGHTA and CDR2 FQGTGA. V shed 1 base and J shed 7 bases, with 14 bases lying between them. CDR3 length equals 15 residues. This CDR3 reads CASSLRAGVLNEQFF. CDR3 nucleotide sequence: TGTGCCAGCAGCTTAAGGGCGGGCGTACTAAATGAGCAGTTCTTC.

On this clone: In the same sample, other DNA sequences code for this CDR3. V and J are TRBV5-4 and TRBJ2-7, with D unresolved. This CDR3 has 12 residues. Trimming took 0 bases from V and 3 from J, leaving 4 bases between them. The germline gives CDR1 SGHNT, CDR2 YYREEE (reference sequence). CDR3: CASSLGNYEQYF. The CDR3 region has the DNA TGTGCCAGCAGCTTGGGGAACTACGAGCAGTACTTC.

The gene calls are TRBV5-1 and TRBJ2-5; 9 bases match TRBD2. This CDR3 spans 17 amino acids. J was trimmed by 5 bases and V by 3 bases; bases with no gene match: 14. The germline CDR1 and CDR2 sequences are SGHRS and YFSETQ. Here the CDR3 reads CASSSLAGGSSKETQYF. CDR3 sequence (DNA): TGCGCCAGCAGCTCTCTCGCGGGAGGGAGTAGTAAGGAGACCCAGTACTTC.

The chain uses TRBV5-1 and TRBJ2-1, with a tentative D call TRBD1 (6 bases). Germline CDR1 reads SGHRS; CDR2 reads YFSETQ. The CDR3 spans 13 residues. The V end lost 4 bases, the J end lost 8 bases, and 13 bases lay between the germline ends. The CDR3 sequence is CASSGTGHHEQFF. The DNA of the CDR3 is TGCGCCAGCAGCGGAACAGGGCACCATGAGCAGTTCTTC.

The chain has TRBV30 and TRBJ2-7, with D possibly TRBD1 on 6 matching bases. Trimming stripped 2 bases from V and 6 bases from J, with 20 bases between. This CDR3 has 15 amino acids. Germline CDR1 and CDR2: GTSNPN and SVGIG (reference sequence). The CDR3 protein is CAWSMGAMGFGEQYF. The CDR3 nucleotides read TGTGCCTGGAGTATGGGGGCTATGGGGTTTGGCGAGCAGTACTTC.

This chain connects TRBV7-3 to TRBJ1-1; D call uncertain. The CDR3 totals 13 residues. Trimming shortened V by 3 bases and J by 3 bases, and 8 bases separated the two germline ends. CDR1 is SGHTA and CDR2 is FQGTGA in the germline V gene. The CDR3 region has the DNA TGTGCCAGCAGCTTGGAACGGTACACTGAAGCTTTCTTT. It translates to CASSLERYTEAFF.

The DNA of the CDR3 is TGTGCCAGCAGCCGCAGATGGGACAGGAGGCAAGAGACCCAGTACTTC. Translation gives CASSRRWDRRQETQYF. V gene TRBV27 combines with J gene TRBJ2-5; TRBD1 matches at 8 bases. Trimming took 6 bases from V and 2 from J; bases not matched to a gene: 11. Germline V CDR1 and CDR2: MNHEY, SMNVEV (reference sequence). The CDR3 loop spans 16 amino acids.

Written as DNA, the CDR3 is TGTGCCAGCAGCCACACCAGGACAGCAGAAGCTTTCTTT. It specifies CASSHTRTAEAFF. This chain links TRBV6-5 with TRBJ1-1; D is perhaps TRBD1 (6 bases). Per the germline V gene, CDR1 is MNHEY and CDR2 is SVGAGI. The CDR3 spans 13 residues. V lost 6 bases to trimming and J lost 8 bases, with 16 bases between them.

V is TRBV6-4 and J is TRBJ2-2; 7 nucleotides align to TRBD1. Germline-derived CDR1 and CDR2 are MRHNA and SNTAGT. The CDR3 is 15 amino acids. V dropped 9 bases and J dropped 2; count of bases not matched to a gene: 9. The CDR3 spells CASSPGTENTGELFF. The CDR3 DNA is TGTGCCAGTTCTCCCGGGACAGAAAACACCGGGGAGCTGTTTTTT.

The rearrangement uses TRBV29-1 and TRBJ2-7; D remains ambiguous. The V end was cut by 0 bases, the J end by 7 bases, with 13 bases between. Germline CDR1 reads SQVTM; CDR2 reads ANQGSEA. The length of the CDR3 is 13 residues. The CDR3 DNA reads TGCAGCGTTGAAGATAAAAGGTTCAGGGAGCAGTACTTC. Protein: CSVEDKRFREQYF.

The CDR3 DNA reads TGTGCCACCAGGGGTGACAGCTCCTACGAGCAGTACTTC. Translation: CATRGDSSYEQYF. This chain joins TRBV15 and TRBJ2-7, with a weak D call TRBD1 (5 bases). V gave up 6 bases and J gave up 0 bases, with 9 bases separating them. Per germline, CDR1 LNHNV and CDR2 YYDKDF (reference sequence). CDR3 length: 13 amino acids.

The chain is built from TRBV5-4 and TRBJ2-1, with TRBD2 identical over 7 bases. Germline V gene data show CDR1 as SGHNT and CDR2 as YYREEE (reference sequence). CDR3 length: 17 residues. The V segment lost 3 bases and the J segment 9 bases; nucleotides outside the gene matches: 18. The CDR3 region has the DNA TGTGCCAGCAGCTACGGGTGGGAGGCGGGAGCCCCCCCTGAGCAGTTCTTC. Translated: CASSYGWEAGAPPEQFF. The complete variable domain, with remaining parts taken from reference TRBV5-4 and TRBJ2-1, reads ETGVTQSPTHLIKTRGQQVTLRCSSQSGHNTVSWYQQALGQGPQFIFQYYREEENGRGNFPPRFSGLQFPNYSSELNVNALELDDSALYLCASSYGWEAGAPPEQFFGPGTRLTVL.

The CDR3 loop reads CSVAGTGKTQYF. As DNA, the CDR3 is TGCAGCGTTGCAGGGACAGGGAAGACCCAGTACTTC. The chain combines TRBV29-1 with TRBJ2-5; 9 bases are a match to TRBD1. Per the germline V gene, CDR1 is SQVTM and CDR2 is ANQGSEA. CDR3 length: 12 amino acids. Losses at the gene ends were 4 bases for V and 6 bases for J; bases not matched to a gene: 3.

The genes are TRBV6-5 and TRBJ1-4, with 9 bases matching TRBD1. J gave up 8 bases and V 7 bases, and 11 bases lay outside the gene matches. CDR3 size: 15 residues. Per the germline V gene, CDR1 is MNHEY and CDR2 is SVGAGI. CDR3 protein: CASTSDRGSKEKLFF. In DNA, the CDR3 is TGTGCCAGCACCAGTGACAGGGGGTCGAAAGAAAAACTGTTTTTT.

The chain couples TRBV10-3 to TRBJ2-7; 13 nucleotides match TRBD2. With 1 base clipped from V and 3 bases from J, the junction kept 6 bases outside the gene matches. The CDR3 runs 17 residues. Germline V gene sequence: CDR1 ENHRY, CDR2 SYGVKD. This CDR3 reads CAISELGLAGRIYEQYF. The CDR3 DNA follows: TGTGCCATCAGTGAGTTGGGACTAGCGGGAAGAATCTACGAGCAGTACTTC.

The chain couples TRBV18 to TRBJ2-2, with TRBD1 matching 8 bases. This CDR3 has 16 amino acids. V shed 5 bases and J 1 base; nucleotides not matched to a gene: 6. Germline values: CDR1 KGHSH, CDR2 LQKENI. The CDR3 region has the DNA TGTGCCAGCTCAGCATCAGGGGGCCTGAACACCGGGGAGCTGTTTTTT. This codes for CASSASGGLNTGELFF. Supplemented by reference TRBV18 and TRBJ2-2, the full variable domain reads NAGVMQNPRHLVRRRGQEARLRCSPMKGHSHVYWYRQLPEEGLKFMVYLQKENIIDESGMPKERFSAEFPKEGPSILRIQQVVRGDSAAYFCASSASGGLNTGELFFGEGSRLTVL.

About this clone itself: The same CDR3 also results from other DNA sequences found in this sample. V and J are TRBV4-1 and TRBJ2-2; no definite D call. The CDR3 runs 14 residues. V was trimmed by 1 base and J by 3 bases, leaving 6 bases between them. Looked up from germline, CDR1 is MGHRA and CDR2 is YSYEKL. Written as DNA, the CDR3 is TGCGCCAGCAGCCAAGGGCGGTACACCGGGGAGCTGTTTTTT. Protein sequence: CASSQGRYTGELFF.

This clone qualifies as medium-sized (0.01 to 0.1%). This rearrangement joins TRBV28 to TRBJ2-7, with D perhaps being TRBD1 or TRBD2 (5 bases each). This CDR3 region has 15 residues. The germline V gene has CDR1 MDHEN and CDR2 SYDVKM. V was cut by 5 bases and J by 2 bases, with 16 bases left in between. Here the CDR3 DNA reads TGTGCCAGCAGTCCGTGGGACCGACCCCCCTACGAGCAGTACTTC. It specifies CASSPWDRPPYEQYF. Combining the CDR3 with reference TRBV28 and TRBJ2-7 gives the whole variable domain DVKVTQSSRYLVKRTGEKVFLECVQDMDHENMFWYRQDPGLGLRLIYFSYDVKMKEKGDIPEGYSVSREKKERFSLILESASTNQTSMYLCASSPWDRPPYEQYFGPGTRLTVT.

CDR3 in amino acids: CASSPRTSFAGELFF. The CDR3 DNA sequence: TGTGCCAGCAGCCCGCGGACTAGCTTTGCCGGGGAGCTGTTTTTT. The rearrangement uses TRBV7-9 and TRBJ2-2, with 8 bases fitting TRBD2. Germline values: CDR1 SEHNR, CDR2 FQNEAQ (reference sequence). The CDR3 totals 15 residues. J was trimmed by 6 bases and V by 5 bases; bases with no gene match: 8.

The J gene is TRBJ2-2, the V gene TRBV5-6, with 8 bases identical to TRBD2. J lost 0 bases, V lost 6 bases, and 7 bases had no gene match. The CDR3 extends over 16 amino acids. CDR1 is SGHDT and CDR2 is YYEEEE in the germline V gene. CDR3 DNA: TGTGCCAGCATCGCCGGGGGACTAGCGAACACCGGGGAGCTGTTTTTT. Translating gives CASIAGGLANTGELFF. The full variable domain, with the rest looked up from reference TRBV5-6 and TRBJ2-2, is DAGVTQSPTHLIKTRGQQVTLRCSPKSGHDTVSWYQQALGQGPQFIFQYYEEEERQRGNFPDRFSGHQFPNYSSELNVNALLLGDSALYLCASIAGGLANTGELFFGEGSRLTVL.

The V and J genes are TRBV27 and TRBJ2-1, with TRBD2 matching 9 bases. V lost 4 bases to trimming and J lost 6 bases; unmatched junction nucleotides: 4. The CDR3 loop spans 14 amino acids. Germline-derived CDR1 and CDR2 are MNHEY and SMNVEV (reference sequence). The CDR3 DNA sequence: TGTGCCAGCAGTTCATCGACTAGCGGCAATGAGCAGTTCTTC. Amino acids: CASSSSTSGNEQFF.